This is a list of T cell receptor beta chains from one sample in a study of early T cells in non-severe SARS-CoV-2 infection. TCRdb called the 5' RACE reads again in MiXCR, with one record for every CDR3 protein. Counted here are about 59,000 distinct CDR3 sequences, less than 15% occurring once; the ten biggest clones make up roughly 9.3%. The sequencing used whole blood, collected at baseline. The receptors derive from an adult who was a healthcare worker with PCR-confirmed SARS-CoV-2 infection or an uninfected control (not recorded which). The CDR3 runs from the conserved cysteine through the conserved F or W. D genes are given only for firm matches. Clone size is shown for a subset of rows, as once, few, many or a class of expanded clone.

v_call: TRBV18
j_call: TRBJ2-2
clone_size: once
d_call: .
cdr3_nt: TGTGCCAGCTCACCACCAATCGACACCGGGGAGCTGTTTTTT
cdr3_aa: CASSPPIDTGELFF

v_call: TRBV7-8
j_call: TRBJ1-1
clone_size: .
d_call: TRBD1
cdr3_nt: TGTGCCAGCAGCCTAAGACCTACCACCGGGACAGGGACTGAAGCTTTCTTT
cdr3_aa: CASSLRPTTGTGTEAFF

v_call: TRBV12-5
j_call: TRBJ1-1
clone_size: few
d_call: .
cdr3_nt: TGTGCTAGTGGTTTCGGGACACCGAACACTGAAGCTTTCTTT
cdr3_aa: CASGFGTPNTEAFF

v_call: TRBV11-3
j_call: TRBJ2-1
clone_size: many
d_call: .
cdr3_nt: TGTGCCAGCAGCTTAGGAACTGTCTCCTACAATGAGCAGTTCTTC
cdr3_aa: CASSLGTVSYNEQFF

v_call: TRBV2
j_call: TRBJ2-4
clone_size: .
d_call: .
cdr3_nt: TGTGCCAGCAGTGAGGGGAAGACAGGAGCGGGTGCCAAAAACATTCAGTACTTC
cdr3_aa: CASSEGKTGAGAKNIQYF

v_call: TRBV7-9
j_call: TRBJ1-1
clone_size: many
d_call: .
cdr3_nt: TGTGCCAGCATGACTAGGAGAAGCCCAAACACTGAAGCTTTCTTT
cdr3_aa: CASMTRRSPNTEAFF

v_call: TRBV12-3/TRBV12-4
j_call: TRBJ2-7
clone_size: .
d_call: .
cdr3_nt: TGTGCCAGCAGTTCCCAACTTTATTTCTGGGAGCAGTACTTC
cdr3_aa: CASSSQLYFWEQYF

v_call: TRBV27
j_call: TRBJ2-7
clone_size: .
d_call: .
cdr3_nt: TGTGCCAGCAGTTTTGGGGGGCTGACCTACGAGCAGTACTTC
cdr3_aa: CASSFGGLTYEQYF

v_call: TRBV10-3
j_call: TRBJ1-2
clone_size: many
d_call: TRBD1
cdr3_nt: TGTGCCGTACAAGGGGGCGTTAACTATGGCTACACCTTC
cdr3_aa: CAVQGGVNYGYTF

v_call: TRBV4-2
j_call: TRBJ1-1
clone_size: .
d_call: .
cdr3_nt: TGTGCCAGCAGCCATGAATCGCATAGGACTGAAGCTTTCTTT
cdr3_aa: CASSHESHRTEAFF

v_call: TRBV19
j_call: TRBJ2-3
clone_size: few
d_call: .
cdr3_nt: TGTGCCAGTAGTATCGGACAGACCTCCACAGATACGCAGTATTTT
cdr3_aa: CASSIGQTSTDTQYF

v_call: TRBV7-2
j_call: TRBJ1-1
clone_size: .
d_call: .
cdr3_nt: TGTGCCAGCAGCTTATCGGGCCAAACAGGGTTTGAAGCTTTCTTT
cdr3_aa: CASSLSGQTGFEAFF

v_call: TRBV5-4
j_call: TRBJ2-2
clone_size: few
d_call: TRBD1
cdr3_nt: TGTGCCAGCAGCCCGGGGGACAGGAAGAACACCGGGGAGCTGTTTTTT
cdr3_aa: CASSPGDRKNTGELFF

v_call: TRBV20-1
j_call: TRBJ2-1
clone_size: .
d_call: TRBD2
cdr3_nt: TGCAGTGCTAGACCTTCCGGGACTAGCGGACTTTCCTACAATGAGCAGTTCTTC
cdr3_aa: CSARPSGTSGLSYNEQFF

v_call: TRBV19
j_call: TRBJ1-5
clone_size: .
d_call: TRBD1
cdr3_nt: TGTGCCAGTAGTACCCGGGACAGGGGCGGGCAGCCCCAGCATTTT
cdr3_aa: CASSTRDRGGQPQHF